The present T cell receptor beta chain was sequenced within a study of T-cell reconstitution after alpha-beta-depleted transplantation in children. Study-level findings and limits: When one year had passed after transplant, most T-cell counts and diversity came from newly produced T cells. Roughly two months post-transplant, alpha-beta T cells reportedly originated from several hundred graft clones that had expanded.

CDR3 length: 15 amino acids. Germline CDR1 reads LNHDA; CDR2 reads SQIVND (reference sequence). The V end lost 3 bases, the J end lost 3 bases, and 9 bases lay between the germline ends. Unique molecular identifiers tagged the TCRbeta library. TCRdb itself ran the PCR reads through MiXCR, one entry per CDR3 protein. The sample has 500,000 to 750,000 distinct CDR3 sequences, roughly a quarter seen once. On this clonotype itself: Antigen specificity is unknown.

This TCR came from a boy younger than two with Wiskott-Aldrich syndrome, due to receive a stem cell transplant. The chain carries TRBV19 and TRBJ2-6; a weak D match, TRBD2 (6 bases). The specimen comprised PBMCs, sampled before TCRalphabeta/CD19-depleted stem cell transplant. The CDR3 is CASSMRGVGANVLTF. Written as DNA, the CDR3 is TGTGCCAGTAGTATGCGGGGAGTTGGGGCCAACGTCCTGACTTTC.